This is a list of T cell receptor beta chains from one sample in a study of STAT3 mutations in large granular lymphocyte leukemia. Here immunoSEQ multiplex PCR was the method, and the copy in TCRdb shows in-frame clones only, minus some. The top ten clones hold 80% to 90% of a sample with around 3,700 clones, roughly 82% of them seen once. Specimen: peripheral blood mononuclear cells. The receptor set was obtained from a boy aged 5-17 years with T-cell large granular lymphocyte leukemia. Some clones in this sample may be carry-over from other donors' samples. CDR3s include the opening cysteine and the closing phenylalanine or tryptophan. Each record gives: V gene, D gene, J gene, clone size, CDR3 DNA, CDR3 protein. A D gene is named only where the DNA matches it firmly. Rows give clone size only sometimes, using once, few, many, or a class for an expanded clone.

TRBV5-1	-	TRBJ1-2	-	TGCGCCAGCAGCTTGGGACAGACCAGGAATGGCTACACCTTC	CASSLGQTRNGYTF
TRBV4-3	TRBD1	TRBJ2-1	-	TGCGCCAGCAGCCAATTGGACAGGGGGTCGTACAATGAGCAGTTCTTC	CASSQLDRGSYNEQFF
TRBV4-1	-	TRBJ1-1	-	TGCGCCAGCAGCCAAGCTAGCCATACCACCAACACTGAAGCTTTCTTT	CASSQASHTTNTEAFF
TRBV5-1	TRBD2	TRBJ2-3	once	TGCGCCAGCAGCACAGGGACTAGCGGGGGGGCAGATACGCAGTATTTT	CASSTGTSGGADTQYF
TRBV27	-	TRBJ2-7	-	TGTGCCAGCAGTTTATTTGGCAGGGGGGACGAGCAGTACTTC	CASSLFGRGDEQYF
TRBV19	-	TRBJ1-2	-	TGTGCCAGTAGTATATCAGGAGATGGCTACACCTTC	CASSISGDGYTF
TRBV29-1	-	TRBJ2-7	once	TGCAGCGTTGAAGATCAGAACAGACCGTACGAGCAGTACTTC	CSVEDQNRPYEQYF
TRBV13	-	TRBJ1-2	few	TGTGCCAGCAGCTTAGGAAAACGGACAATCTATGGCTACACCTTC	CASSLGKRTIYGYTF
TRBV28	TRBD1	TRBJ1-4	few	TGTGCCAGCAGACCCGACAGGGAGTATGAAAAACTGTTTTTT	CASRPDREYEKLFF
TRBV13	-	TRBJ1-1	-	TGTGCCAGCAGCTTAGGGGTTGAAGCTTTCTTT	CASSLGVEAFF
TRBV9	-	TRBJ1-6	once	TGTGCCAGCAGCGTAGTCCCGGATAATTCACCCCTCCACTTT	CASSVVPDNSPLHF
TRBV6-1	-	TRBJ2-3	-	TGTGCCAGCAGTGAAGGGGGGCTTGGGGCAGATACGCAGTATTTT	CASSEGGLGADTQYF
TRBV15	-	TRBJ1-5	-	TGTGCCACCAGCAGAGATTTGGGTTTGGGTCAGCCCCAGCATTTT	CATSRDLGLGQPQHF
TRBV29-1	-	TRBJ1-1	once	TGCAGCATTGCCGACACTGAAGCTTTCTTT	CSIADTEAFF